These 21 T cell receptor beta chains came from one sample sequenced in a study of graft-versus-host responses after intestinal transplantation. These TCRs are of unknown antigen specificity. The assay was immunoSEQ multiplex PCR, and TCRdb's table has in-frame clones only and misses some. This sample has 88,000 or so clones, with 85% to 90% found just once. The material was unstimulated CD4+ T cells sorted from spleen or lymph node cells, obtained before intestinal transplant. These receptors all come from a human donor who received an intestinal transplant.

The rearrangement links TRBV10-2 to TRBJ1-2, with D maybe TRBD1 (5 bases). With 4 bases removed from V and 4 bases from J, the gap between germline ends came to 10 bases. The CDR3 runs to 13 residues. Germline V gives CDR1 WSHSY, CDR2 SAAADI. The chain's CDR3 is CASSGGRGYGYTF. The CDR3 DNA follows: TGCGCCAGCAGTGGGGGGAGGGGCTATGGCTACACCTTC.

The chain combines TRBV19 with TRBJ1-4; TRBD1 agrees at 11 bases. The CDR3 is 16 amino acids. V was pared by 4 bases and J by 8 bases, with 9 bases of the junction left unmatched. Germline V CDR1 and CDR2: LNHDA, SQIVND (reference sequence). The CDR3 DNA is TGTGCCAGTAGTACCGACTCCGGGACAGGGGGAGAAAAACTGTTTTTT. Its protein product is CASSTDSGTGGEKLFF. Full variable domain (outside the CDR3, taken from reference TRBV19 and TRBJ1-4): DGGITQSPKYLFRKEGQNVTLSCEQNLNHDAMYWYRQDPGQGLRLIYYSQIVNDFQKGDIAEGYSVSREKKESFPLTVTSAQKNPTAFYLCASSTDSGTGGEKLFFGSGTQLSVL.

The J gene is TRBJ2-1, the V gene TRBV7-3, with a possible D match to TRBD2 (5 bases). The CDR3 has 16 residues. Looked up from germline, CDR1 is SGHTA and CDR2 is FQGTGA. V dropped 1 base and J dropped 2 bases, with 12 bases sitting between them. CDR3 coding DNA: TGTGCCAGCAGCTTAATTGCGGTGGAGGCCTACAATGAGCAGTTCTTC. Its protein is CASSLIAVEAYNEQFF.

The chain recombines TRBV6-6 with TRBJ1-1; TRBD1 aligns across 9 bases. The CDR3 covers 14 residues. In germline, CDR1 is MNHNY, CDR2 SVGAGI (reference sequence). V lost 8 bases, J lost 1 base, and 5 bases stayed unmatched. The CDR3 region has the DNA TGTGCCAGCCGAGCGGACAGGGGGAACACTGAAGCTTTCTTT. It translates to CASRADRGNTEAFF.

A single count supports this clone. The chain is built from TRBV5-4 and TRBJ2-2; no clear D gene. Trimming pared 1 base from V and 1 base from J, leaving 8 bases between. This CDR3 spans 15 amino acids. Germline CDR1 SGHNT, CDR2 YYREEE (reference sequence). The CDR3 DNA sequence: TGTGCCAGCAGCTTGACGTCGGGGAACACCGGGGAGCTGTTTTTT. Its protein product is CASSLTSGNTGELFF.

Here the CDR3 DNA reads TGTGCCAGCGGGTCTCAGGCTATGAACACTGAAGCTTTCTTT. Its translation is CASGSQAMNTEAFF. The rearrangement uses TRBV2 and TRBJ1-1; D gene uncertain. The CDR3 is 14 residues long. CDR1 is SNHLY, CDR2 FYNNEI, per germline. Trimming pared 8 bases from V and 0 bases from J, leaving 13 bases between.

The CDR3 protein is CASSPRTSGGRYNEQFF. The CDR3 DNA follows: TGTGCCAGCAGCCCCCGGACTAGCGGGGGCCGCTACAATGAGCAGTTCTTC. The J gene is TRBJ2-1, the V gene TRBV5-8, with 13 bases lining up with TRBD2. V gave up 4 bases and J gave up 3 bases; unmatched junction bases: 7. Germline V gives CDR1 SGHTS, CDR2 YDEGEE. The CDR3 runs 17 residues.

CDR3 in amino acids: CASSPSTGNTIYF. The CDR3, as DNA: TGTGCCAGCAGTCCATCCACAGGGAACACCATATATTTT. The chain couples TRBV6-5 to TRBJ1-3, with D possibly matching TRBD1 (6 bases). The CDR3 contains 13 residues. CDR1 is MNHEY, CDR2 SVGAGI, per germline. Trimming shortened V by 5 bases and J by 7 bases, and 12 bases separated the two germline ends.

The rearrangement joins TRBV5-1 to TRBJ1-6; no clear D gene. The V and J ends lost 0 bases and 6 bases respectively, with 13 bases between them. CDR1 is SGHRS and CDR2 is YFSETQ in the germline V gene. CDR3 length equals 16 residues. CDR3 region: CASSLGQAFVNSPLHF. The CDR3 bases are TGCGCCAGCAGCTTGGGGCAGGCCTTCGTTAATTCACCCCTCCACTTT.

The chain links TRBV18 to TRBJ1-1, with unresolved D. The CDR3 is made up of 13 amino acids. Germline V gene sequence: CDR1 KGHSH, CDR2 LQKENI. V was cut by 6 bases and J by 0 bases, with 8 bases left in between. The CDR3 DNA sequence: TGTGCCAGCTCCCCCGACATGAACACTGAAGCTTTCTTT. Its protein is CASSPDMNTEAFF.

The rearrangement links TRBV25-1 to TRBJ1-5; D is perhaps TRBD1 (5 bases). This CDR3 is built from 18 residues. Germline assignment: CDR1 MGHDK and CDR2 SYGVNS. Trimming stripped 4 bases from V and 0 bases from J, with 19 bases between. CDR3 DNA sequence: TGTGCCAGCAGTGGGACAACAGGCGGACCTTATAGCAATCAGCCCCAGCATTTT. Amino acids: CASSGTTGGPYSNQPQHF.

V and J are TRBV7-9 and TRBJ2-1, with D possibly matching TRBD1 (6 bases). Trimming shortened V by 3 bases and J by 3 bases, and 12 bases separated the two germline ends. CDR3 size: 15 residues. CDR1 and CDR2 (germline): SEHNR, FQNEAQ (reference sequence). CDR3 region: CASSLGQRSYNEQFF. CDR3 nucleotide sequence: TGTGCCAGCAGCTTGGGACAAAGGAGCTACAATGAGCAGTTCTTC.

The chain is built from TRBV7-9 and TRBJ2-7; 9 bases match TRBD1. V was pared by 4 bases and J by 7 bases, with 5 bases of the junction left unmatched. The CDR3 length is 13 residues. Germline CDR1 SEHNR, CDR2 FQNEAQ (reference sequence). The CDR3 region has the DNA TGTGCCAGCAGCTCACGGACAGGGGATGAGCAGTACTTC. Translating gives CASSSRTGDEQYF.

The chain has TRBV10-3 and TRBJ2-7, with a possible D match to TRBD2 (7 bases). The CDR3 has 15 residues. The V end was cut by 2 bases, the J end by 4 bases, with 15 bases between. The V gene's germline CDR1 is ENHRY and CDR2 SYGVKD. The CDR3 region is CAISERGALAYEQYF. The CDR3 region has the DNA TGTGCCATCAGTGAGCGGGGGGCCCTGGCTTACGAGCAGTACTTC.

The gene calls are TRBV13 and TRBJ1-2; D might be TRBD1 (5 bases). Deletions cut 5 bases from V and 5 bases from J, with 15 bases between. This CDR3 has 14 amino acids. Germline-derived CDR1 and CDR2 are PRHDT and FYEKMQ (reference sequence). CDR3 amino acids: CASSPGGGWYGYTF. In DNA, the CDR3 is TGTGCCAGCAGCCCCGGGGGGGGGTGGTATGGCTACACCTTC. Full variable domain (outside the CDR3, taken from reference TRBV13 and TRBJ1-2): AAGVIQSPRHLIKEKRETATLKCYPIPRHDTVYWYQQGPGQDPQFLISFYEKMQSDKGSIPDRFSAQQFSDYHSELNMSSLELGDSALYFCASSPGGGWYGYTFGSGTRLTVV.

The V gene is TRBV5-6, the J gene TRBJ2-3, with TRBD2 identical over 11 bases. Germline CDR1 and CDR2: SGHDT and YYEEEE. The CDR3 consists of 18 residues. V trimming: 1 base; J trimming: 1 base; junction bases outside the gene matches: 8. The CDR3 DNA reads TGTGCCAGCAGCTTGTACCGACTAGCGGGGACGGGCACAGATACGCAGTATTTT. As protein: CASSLYRLAGTGTDTQYF.

V is TRBV6-5 and J is TRBJ1-1, with 7 bases identical to TRBD1. The CDR3 covers 14 residues. Germline CDR1 MNHEY, CDR2 SVGAGI. V dropped 6 bases and J dropped 1; count of bases not matched to a gene: 5. The CDR3 loop reads CASRPQGGNTEAFF. In nucleotides, the CDR3 is TGTGCCAGCAGACCCCAGGGGGGGAACACTGAAGCTTTCTTT.

The CDR3 reads CASSPRPRQGSGYTF. Written as DNA, the CDR3 is TGTGCCAGCAGTCCGCGCCCGCGACAGGGCTCTGGCTACACCTTC. V gene TRBV6-5 combines with J gene TRBJ1-2; 7 bases are a match to TRBD1. The CDR3 contains 15 residues. J lost 7 bases, V lost 5 bases, and 13 bases had no gene match. Per germline, CDR1 MNHEY and CDR2 SVGAGI.

J is TRBJ2-3 and V is TRBV6-1, with 8 nucleotides matching TRBD2. Looked up from germline, CDR1 is MNHNS and CDR2 is SASEGT. This CDR3 has 13 residues. V was clipped by 5 bases and J by 11 bases; unmatched bases: 9. The CDR3 DNA reads TGTGCCAGCAGTTTAGAGACCGCGGGAGGGCAGTATTTT. Translation: CASSLETAGGQYF.

CDR3 in amino acids: CASSYSTGAVNTEAFF. The CDR3 bases are TGTGCCAGCAGTTACTCGACAGGGGCGGTGAACACTGAAGCTTTCTTT. The chain couples TRBV6-5 to TRBJ1-1, with TRBD1 identical over 8 bases. The germline V gene has CDR1 MNHEY and CDR2 SVGAGI. V gave up 0 bases and J gave up 0 bases; unmatched junction bases: 3. There are 16 residues in the CDR3.

The chain is built from TRBV19 and TRBJ2-7, with 7 bases fitting TRBD1. Germline-derived CDR1 and CDR2 are LNHDA and SQIVND (reference sequence). The CDR3 has 15 amino acids. J gave up 1 base and V 5 bases, and 8 bases lay outside the gene matches. The CDR3 region has the DNA TGTGCCAGTAGTGAACTCTCGACAGGGTCCTACGAGCAGTACTTC. It specifies CASSELSTGSYEQYF.